This passage covers 4 T cell receptor beta chains from one sample sequenced in a study of T cells after yellow fever vaccination. TCRdb reprocessed the 5' RACE reads via MiXCR and lists one record per CDR3 protein. The profile covers 140,000 to 150,000 distinct CDR3 sequences, with 6.6% appearing a single time and more than 0.6% taken by the ten largest. The material was CD4+ T cells sorted from PBMCs, obtained 10 days after the yellow fever booster vaccination. The receptors originated from a man between 25 and 39 years old who received the YFV17D yellow fever vaccine.

DNA of the CDR3: TGTGCCAGCAGCTTGCTGCGCCGGGGCCCGGATGATGAGCAGTTCTTC. Protein sequence: CASSLLRRGPDDEQFF. The V and J genes are TRBV5-6 and TRBJ2-1; D tentatively fits TRBD1 or TRBD2 (5 bases each). The CDR3 spans 16 residues. The V gene's germline CDR1 is SGHDT and CDR2 YYEEEE. V lost 1 base, J lost 8 bases, and 19 bases lay in between.

This clonotype was observed many times. Written as DNA, the CDR3 is TGTGCCACCAGCAGAGAGGCGGGAGCTCTGTATGAGCAGTTCTTC. This gives the protein CATSREAGALYEQFF. This chain uses TRBV15 with TRBJ2-1, with TRBD2 identical over 7 bases. CDR1 is LNHNV and CDR2 is YYDKDF in the germline V gene (reference sequence). The V gene end was trimmed by 0 bases and the J gene end by 8 bases; junction bases not matched to a gene: 7. This CDR3 has 15 residues.

In its sample, this clonotype was seen many times. This chain uses TRBV12-3 or TRBV12-4 with TRBJ2-2; D gene uncertain. The CDR3 runs to 15 residues. V was clipped by 0 bases and J by 3 bases, with 8 bases between them. The CDR3 nucleotides read TGTGCCAGCAGTTTAGCGGGGTTCGACACCGGGGAGCTGTTTTTT. Translated, it gives CASSLAGFDTGELFF.

This clonotype was seen only a few times. The CDR3 region has the DNA TGTGCCAGCAGCCCTGACCCGGGTCGATCCTACGAGCAGTACTTC. The encoded protein is CASSPDPGRSYEQYF. The chain is built from TRBV5-6 and TRBJ2-7; no firm D call. The CDR3 extends over 15 amino acids. V was clipped by 4 bases and J by 1 base, with 15 bases between them. Germline loops: CDR1 SGHDT, CDR2 YYEEEE.